This TCR beta chain was observed in a study of T-cell reconstitution after alpha-beta-depleted transplantation in children. Unique molecular identifiers featured in how the TCRbeta library was prepared. TCRdb ran MiXCR on the PCR reads and lists one entry per CDR3 protein. The profile shows a few hundred thousand distinct CDR3 sequences, approximately 30% of them singletons. Overall study results and limits: Reports say that about two months after transplant, the alpha-beta T cells came out of several hundred graft clones that had expanded. T-cell counts and diversity at one year following transplant were attributed mainly to newly produced T cells.

CDR1 is SGHTA and CDR2 is FQGNSA in the germline V gene. This CDR3 has 13 residues. J lost 6 bases, V lost 2 bases, and 3 bases had no gene match. Turning to this clonotype: The antigen is undetermined.

The sample here was PBMCs, taken before TCRalphabeta/CD19-depleted stem cell transplant. The source of this sequence is a boy in the first two years of life with Wiskott-Aldrich syndrome, due to receive a stem cell transplant. The V and J genes are TRBV7-2 and TRBJ2-7; 8 bases are a match to TRBD1. CDR3 sequence: CASSLSRGREQYF. As DNA, the CDR3 is TGTGCCAGCAGCTTAAGCAGGGGGCGCGAGCAGTACTTC.